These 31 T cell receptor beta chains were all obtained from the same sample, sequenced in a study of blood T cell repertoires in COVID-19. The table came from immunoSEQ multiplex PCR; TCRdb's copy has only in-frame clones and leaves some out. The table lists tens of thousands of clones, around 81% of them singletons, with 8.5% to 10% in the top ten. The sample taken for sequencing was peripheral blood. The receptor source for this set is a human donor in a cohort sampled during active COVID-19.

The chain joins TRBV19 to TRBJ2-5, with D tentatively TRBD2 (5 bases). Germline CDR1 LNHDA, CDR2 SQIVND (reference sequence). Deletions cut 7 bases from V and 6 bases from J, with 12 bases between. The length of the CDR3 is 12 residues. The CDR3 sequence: CASNPSKQTQYF. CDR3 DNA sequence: TGTGCCAGTAACCCTAGCAAACAGACCCAGTACTTC.

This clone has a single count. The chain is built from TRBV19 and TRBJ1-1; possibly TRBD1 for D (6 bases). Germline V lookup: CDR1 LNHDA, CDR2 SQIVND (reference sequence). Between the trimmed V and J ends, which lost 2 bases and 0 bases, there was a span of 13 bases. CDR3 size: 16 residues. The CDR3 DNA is TGTGCCAGTAGTATAAGGAGGGGGGGGATGAACACTGAAGCTTTCTTT. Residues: CASSIRRGGMNTEAFF. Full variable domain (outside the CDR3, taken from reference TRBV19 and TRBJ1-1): DGGITQSPKYLFRKEGQNVTLSCEQNLNHDAMYWYRQDPGQGLRLIYYSQIVNDFQKGDIAEGYSVSREKKESFPLTVTSAQKNPTAFYLCASSIRRGGMNTEAFFGQGTRLTVV.

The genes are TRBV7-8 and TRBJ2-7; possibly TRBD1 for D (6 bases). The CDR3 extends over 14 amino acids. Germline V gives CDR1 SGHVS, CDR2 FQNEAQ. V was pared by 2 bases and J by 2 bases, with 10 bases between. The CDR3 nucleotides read TGTGCCAGCAGCTTAAGGCAGGGGCCCTACGAGCAGTACTTC. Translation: CASSLRQGPYEQYF.

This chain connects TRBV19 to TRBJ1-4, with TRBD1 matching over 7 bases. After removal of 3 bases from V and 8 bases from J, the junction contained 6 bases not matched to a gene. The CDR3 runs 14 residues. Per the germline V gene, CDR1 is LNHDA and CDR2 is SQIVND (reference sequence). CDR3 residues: CASSIVAGGEKLFF. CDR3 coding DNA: TGTGCCAGTAGTATCGTTGCAGGGGGAGAAAAACTGTTTTTT.

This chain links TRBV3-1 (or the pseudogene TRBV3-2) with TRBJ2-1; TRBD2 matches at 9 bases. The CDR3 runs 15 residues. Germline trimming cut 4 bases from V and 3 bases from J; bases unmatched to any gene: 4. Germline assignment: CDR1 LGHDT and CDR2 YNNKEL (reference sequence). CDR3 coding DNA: TGTGCCAGCAGCCTCTGGACTAGCGACTACAATGAGCAGTTCTTC. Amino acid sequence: CASSLWTSDYNEQFF.

The CDR3 DNA sequence: TGTGCCAGCAGCGTTGGACCGAAGCCCCTAGCGGGCAACTACGAGCAGTACTTC. Translating it yields CASSVGPKPLAGNYEQYF. The V call is TRBV9, the J call TRBJ2-7; 8 nucleotides match TRBD2. Germline lookup yields CDR1 SGDLS and CDR2 YYNGEE. CDR3 length: 18 residues. V shed 2 bases and J 3 bases; nucleotides not matched to a gene: 16.

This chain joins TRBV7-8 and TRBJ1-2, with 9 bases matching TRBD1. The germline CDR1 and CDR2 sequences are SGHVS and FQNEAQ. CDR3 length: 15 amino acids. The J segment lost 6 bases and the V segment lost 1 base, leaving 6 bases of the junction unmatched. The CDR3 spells CASSLGPGQGHGYTF. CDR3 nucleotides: TGTGCCAGCAGCTTAGGGCCGGGACAGGGACATGGCTACACCTTC.

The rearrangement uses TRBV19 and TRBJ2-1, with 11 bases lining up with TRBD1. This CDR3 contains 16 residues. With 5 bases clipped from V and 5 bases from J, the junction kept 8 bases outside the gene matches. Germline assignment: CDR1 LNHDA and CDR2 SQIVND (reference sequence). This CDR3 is CASSPGQGAKHNEQFF. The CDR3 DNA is TGTGCCAGTAGTCCCGGACAGGGGGCGAAACACAATGAGCAGTTCTTC.

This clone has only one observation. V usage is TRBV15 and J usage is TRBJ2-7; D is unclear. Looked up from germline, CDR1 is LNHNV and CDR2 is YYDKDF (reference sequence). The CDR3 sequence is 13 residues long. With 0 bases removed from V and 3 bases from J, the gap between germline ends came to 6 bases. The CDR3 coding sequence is TGTGCCACCAGCAGAGATGCGGTCTACGAGCAGTACTTC. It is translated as CATSRDAVYEQYF.

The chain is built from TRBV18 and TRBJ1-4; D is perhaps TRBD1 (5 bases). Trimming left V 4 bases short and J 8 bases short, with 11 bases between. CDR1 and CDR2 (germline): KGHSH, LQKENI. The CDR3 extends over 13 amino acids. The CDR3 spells CASSQQGNEKLFF. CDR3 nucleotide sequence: TGTGCCAGCTCACAGCAGGGTAACGAAAAACTGTTTTTT.

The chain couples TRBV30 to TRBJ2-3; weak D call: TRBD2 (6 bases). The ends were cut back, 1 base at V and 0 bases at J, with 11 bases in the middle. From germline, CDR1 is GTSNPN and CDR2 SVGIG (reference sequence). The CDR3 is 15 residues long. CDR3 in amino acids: CAWSALGTSTDTQYF. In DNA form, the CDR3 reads TGTGCCTGGAGTGCACTCGGGACTAGCACAGATACGCAGTATTTT.

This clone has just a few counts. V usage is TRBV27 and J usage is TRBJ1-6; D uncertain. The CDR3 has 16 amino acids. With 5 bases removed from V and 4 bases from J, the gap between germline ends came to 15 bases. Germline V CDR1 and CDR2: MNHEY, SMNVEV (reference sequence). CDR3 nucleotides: TGTGCCAGCAGTCTTCAGGCAAGTGTTTATAATTCACCCCTCCACTTT. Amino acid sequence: CASSLQASVYNSPLHF.

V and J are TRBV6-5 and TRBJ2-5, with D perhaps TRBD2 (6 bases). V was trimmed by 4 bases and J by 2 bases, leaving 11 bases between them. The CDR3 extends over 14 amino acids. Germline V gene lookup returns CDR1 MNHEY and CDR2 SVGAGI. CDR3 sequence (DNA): TGTGCCAGCAGTTTGTTGGAGGGGCAAGAGACCCAGTACTTC. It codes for CASSLLEGQETQYF.

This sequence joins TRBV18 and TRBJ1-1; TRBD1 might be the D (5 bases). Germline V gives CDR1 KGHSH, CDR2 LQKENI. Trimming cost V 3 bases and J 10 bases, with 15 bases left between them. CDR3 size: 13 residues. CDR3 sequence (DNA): TGTGCCAGCTCACCGCAAGGGGAGGTGGGAGCTTTCTTT. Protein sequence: CASSPQGEVGAFF.

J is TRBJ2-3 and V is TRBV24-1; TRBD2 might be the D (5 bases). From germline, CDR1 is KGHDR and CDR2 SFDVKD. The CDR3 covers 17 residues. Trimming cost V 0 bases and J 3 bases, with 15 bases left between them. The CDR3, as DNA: TGTGCCACCAGTGATTTGCCCGAACCCCGAGGGACAGATACGCAGTATTTT. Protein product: CATSDLPEPRGTDTQYF.

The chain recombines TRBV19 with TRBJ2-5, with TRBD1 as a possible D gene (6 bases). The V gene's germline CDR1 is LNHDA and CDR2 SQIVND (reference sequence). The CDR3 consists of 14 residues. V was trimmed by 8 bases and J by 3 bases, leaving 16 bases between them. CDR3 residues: CASGPDRSEETQYF. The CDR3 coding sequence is TGTGCCAGTGGACCGGACAGATCTGAAGAGACCCAGTACTTC. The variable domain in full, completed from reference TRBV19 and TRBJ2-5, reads DGGITQSPKYLFRKEGQNVTLSCEQNLNHDAMYWYRQDPGQGLRLIYYSQIVNDFQKGDIAEGYSVSREKKESFPLTVTSAQKNPTAFYLCASGPDRSEETQYFGPGTRLLVL.

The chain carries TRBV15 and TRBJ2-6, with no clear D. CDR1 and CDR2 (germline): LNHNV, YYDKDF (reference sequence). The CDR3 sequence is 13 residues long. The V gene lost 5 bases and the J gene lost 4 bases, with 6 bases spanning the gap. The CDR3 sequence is CATSGTGANVLTF. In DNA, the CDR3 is TGTGCCACCAGCGGCACGGGGGCCAACGTCCTGACTTTC.

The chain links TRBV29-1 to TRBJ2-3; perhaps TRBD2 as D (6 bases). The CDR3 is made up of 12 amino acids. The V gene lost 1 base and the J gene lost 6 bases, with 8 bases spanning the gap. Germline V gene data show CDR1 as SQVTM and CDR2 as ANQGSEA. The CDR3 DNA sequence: TGCAGCGTTGAAGGGGGGGTGGATACGCAGTATTTT. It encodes CSVEGGVDTQYF.

The CDR3 reads CASSLDPYNEQFF. The CDR3 coding sequence is TGTGCCAGCAGCTTGGATCCATACAATGAGCAGTTCTTC. This chain joins TRBV5-4 and TRBJ2-1; the D is unclear. The CDR3 consists of 13 residues. V was pared by 0 bases and J by 4 bases, with 5 bases between. Germline lookup yields CDR1 SGHNT and CDR2 YYREEE (reference sequence).

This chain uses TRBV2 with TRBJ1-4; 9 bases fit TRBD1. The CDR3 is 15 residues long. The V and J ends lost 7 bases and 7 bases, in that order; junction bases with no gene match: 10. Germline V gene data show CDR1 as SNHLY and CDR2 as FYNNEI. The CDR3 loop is CASTRYRGQAEKLFF. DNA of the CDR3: TGTGCCAGCACCCGTTACAGGGGGCAGGCTGAAAAACTGTTTTTT.

The CDR3 spells CASSPWTGHTDTQYF. DNA for the CDR3: TGTGCCAGCAGCCCCTGGACAGGGCACACAGATACGCAGTATTTT. The chain joins TRBV3-1 (or the pseudogene TRBV3-2) to TRBJ2-3; 8 nucleotides agree with TRBD1. The junction had 5 bases not matched to a gene; V was cut back by 4 bases and J by 2 bases. This CDR3 has 15 amino acids. Per the germline V gene, CDR1 is LGHDT and CDR2 is YNNKEL (reference sequence).

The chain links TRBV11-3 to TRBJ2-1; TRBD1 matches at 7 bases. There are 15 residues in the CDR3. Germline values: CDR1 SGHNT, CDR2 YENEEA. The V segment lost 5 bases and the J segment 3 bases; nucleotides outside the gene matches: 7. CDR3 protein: CASSPRTGGYNEQFF. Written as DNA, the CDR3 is TGTGCCAGCAGCCCCCGGACAGGAGGCTACAATGAGCAGTTCTTC.

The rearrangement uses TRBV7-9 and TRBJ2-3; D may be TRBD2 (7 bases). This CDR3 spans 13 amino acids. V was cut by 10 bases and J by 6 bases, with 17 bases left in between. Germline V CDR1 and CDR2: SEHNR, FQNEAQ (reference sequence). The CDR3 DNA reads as TGTGCCACCTTGGGGGGGCCTAGGGATACGCAGTATTTT. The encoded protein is CATLGGPRDTQYF. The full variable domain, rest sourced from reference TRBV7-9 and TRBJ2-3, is DTGVSQNPRHKITKRGQNVTFRCDPISEHNRLYWYRQTLGQGPEFLTYFQNEAQLEKSRLLSDRFSAERPKGSFSTLEIQRTEQGDSAMYLCATLGGPRDTQYFGPGTRLTVL.

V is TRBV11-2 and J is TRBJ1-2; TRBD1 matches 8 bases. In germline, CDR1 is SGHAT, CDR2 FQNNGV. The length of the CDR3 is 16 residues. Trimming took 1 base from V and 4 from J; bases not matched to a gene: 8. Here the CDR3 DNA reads TGTGCCAGCAGCTTAGGGGGACAGGCTTTTGCCTATGGCTACACCTTC. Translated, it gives CASSLGGQAFAYGYTF.

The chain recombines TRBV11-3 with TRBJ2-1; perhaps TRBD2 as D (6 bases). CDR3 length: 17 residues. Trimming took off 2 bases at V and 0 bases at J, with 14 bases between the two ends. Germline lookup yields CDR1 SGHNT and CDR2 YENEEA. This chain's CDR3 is CASSLRKAGSSYNEQFF. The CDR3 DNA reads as TGTGCCAGCAGCTTAAGGAAGGCGGGGAGCTCCTACAATGAGCAGTTCTTC.

Written as DNA, the CDR3 is TGTGCCAGCAGCCAGCGAATTGAAGCTTTCTTT. It encodes CASSQRIEAFF. V gene TRBV7-8 combines with J gene TRBJ1-1; no reliable D call. Trimming removed 5 bases from V and 7 bases from J, with 8 bases in between. CDR3 length equals 11 residues. Germline V gene sequence: CDR1 SGHVS, CDR2 FQNEAQ.

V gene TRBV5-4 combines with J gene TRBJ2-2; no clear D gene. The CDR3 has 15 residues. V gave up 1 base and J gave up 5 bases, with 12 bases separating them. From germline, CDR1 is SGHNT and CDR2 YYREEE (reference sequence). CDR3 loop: CASSLLAALTGELFF. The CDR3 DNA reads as TGTGCCAGCAGCTTGTTGGCGGCCCTGACCGGGGAGCTGTTTTTT.

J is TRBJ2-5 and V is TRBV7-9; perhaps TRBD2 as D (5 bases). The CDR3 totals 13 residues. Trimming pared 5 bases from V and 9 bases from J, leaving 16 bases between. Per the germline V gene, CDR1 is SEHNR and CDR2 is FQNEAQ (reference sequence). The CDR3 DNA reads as TGTGCCAGCAGCCTCGGACGGTTCGGGGCCCAGTACTTC. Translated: CASSLGRFGAQYF.

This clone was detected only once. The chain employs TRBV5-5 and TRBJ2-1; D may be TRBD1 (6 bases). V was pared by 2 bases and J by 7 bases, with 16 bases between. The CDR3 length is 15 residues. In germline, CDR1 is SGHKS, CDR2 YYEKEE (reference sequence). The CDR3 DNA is TGTGCCAGCAGCTTTAATGCTGGGGGCTGGAATGAGCAGTTCTTC. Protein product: CASSFNAGGWNEQFF.

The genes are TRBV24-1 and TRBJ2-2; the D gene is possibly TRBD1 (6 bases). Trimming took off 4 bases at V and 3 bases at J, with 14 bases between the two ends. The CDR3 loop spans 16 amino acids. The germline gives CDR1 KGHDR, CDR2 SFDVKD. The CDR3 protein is CATSDPRGKYTGELFF. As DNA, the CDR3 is TGTGCCACCAGTGACCCCAGGGGAAAGTACACCGGGGAGCTGTTTTTT.

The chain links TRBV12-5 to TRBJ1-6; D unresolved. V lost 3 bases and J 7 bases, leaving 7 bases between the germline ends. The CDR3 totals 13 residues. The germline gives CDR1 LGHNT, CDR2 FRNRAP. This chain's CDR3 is CASGLTENSPLHF. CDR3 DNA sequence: TGTGCTAGTGGTTTAACCGAGAATTCACCCCTCCACTTT.